The sequence of this T cell receptor beta chain was determined in a study of blood T cell repertoires in COVID-19. Study background: From T cells, B-cell-depleted T cells, or PBMCs came the material, which was cDNA or gDNA.

Original processing methods: Reference gene primers were amplified, and this amplification served to estimate nucleated cell counts. Measured with immunoSEQ multiplex PCR; TCRdb has only the in-frame clones, and not every one. V and J calls and clone size follow that table, whereas D and trimming were derived from the DNA. This sample has hundreds of thousands of clones; approximately 89% occur once, and the top ten carry 2.5% to 4%. Germline V lookup: CDR1 SNHLY, CDR2 FYNNEI. CDR3 length equals 18 residues. Trimming cost V 6 bases and J 0 bases; bases outside gene matches: 8. The chain employs TRBV2 and TRBJ2-6; 10 bases line up with TRBD1. Sequenced: peripheral blood. This TCR was sampled from a woman aged 18-29 years who had recovered from COVID-19. DNA for the CDR3: TGTGCCAGCAGCCAACCGGGACAGGGGAGCTCTGGGGCCAACGTCCTGACTTTC. Amino acids: CASSQPGQGSSGANVLTF.